The 17 T cell receptor beta chains below come from one sample, sequenced in a study of cytomegalovirus exposure and HLA in healthy donors. 60 Vbeta and 13 Jbeta primers were used in PCR. Method: immunoSEQ multiplex PCR; TCRdb's copy keeps in-frame clones and lacks some. The sample lists about 130,000 clones, approximately 80% occurring once. Sample: PBMCs. All receptors derive from a man in his forties in good health and CMV-seronegative.

The rearrangement links TRBV11-3 to TRBJ2-1; 11 bases align to TRBD2. The CDR3 spans 15 residues. The junction had 8 bases not matched to a gene; V was cut back by 3 bases and J by 10 bases. CDR1 and CDR2 (germline): SGHNT, YENEEA. CDR3 protein: CASSFHSGGAGEQFF. CDR3 DNA: TGTGCCAGCAGCTTTCATAGCGGGGGGGCCGGGGAGCAGTTCTTC. Full variable domain (outside the CDR3, taken from reference TRBV11-3 and TRBJ2-1): EAGVVQSPRYKIIEKKQPVAFWCNPISGHNTLYWYLQNLGQGPELLIRYENEEAVDDSQLPKDRFSAERLKGVDSTLKIQPAELGDSAVYLCASSFHSGGAGEQFFGPGTRLTVL.

This sequence joins TRBV4-1 and TRBJ1-6, with 12 bases fitting TRBD1. The germline V gene encodes CDR1 MGHRA and CDR2 YSYEKL. The V and J ends lost 3 bases and 7 bases, in that order; junction bases with no gene match: 4. CDR3 length: 16 residues. DNA for the CDR3: TGCGCCAGCAGCCAGGGGACAGGGGGCCGAAATTCACCCCTCCACTTT. Protein sequence: CASSQGTGGRNSPLHF.

This clone was counted once. The V gene is TRBV19, the J gene TRBJ1-2; no firm D call. CDR1 and CDR2 from the germline V gene are LNHDA and SQIVND (reference sequence). The CDR3 is made up of 13 amino acids. V lost 5 bases and J 4 bases, leaving 11 bases between the germline ends. This CDR3 is CASSGPSPYGYTF. Here the CDR3 DNA reads TGTGCCAGTAGTGGCCCCTCCCCCTATGGCTACACCTTC.

This chain links TRBV6-6 with TRBJ2-3; weak D call: TRBD2 (5 bases). Deletions cut 0 bases from V and 4 bases from J, with 11 bases between. Germline V gives CDR1 MNHNY, CDR2 SVGAGI (reference sequence). The CDR3 consists of 15 residues. CDR3 in amino acids: CASSYSTFGADTQYF. The CDR3 DNA reads as TGTGCCAGCAGTTACTCGACCTTCGGGGCAGATACGCAGTATTTT.

This rearrangement joins TRBV7-6 to TRBJ2-7; the D is unclear. Germline V lookup: CDR1 SGHVS, CDR2 FNYEAQ. V lost 1 base and J lost 2, with 6 bases in between. CDR3 length: 13 residues. CDR3 protein: CASSLGETYEQYF. The CDR3 DNA reads TGTGCCAGCAGCTTAGGCGAGACCTACGAGCAGTACTTC. The full variable domain, with the rest looked up from reference TRBV7-6 and TRBJ2-7, is GAGVSQSPRYKVTKRGQDVALRCDPISGHVSLYWYRQALGQGPEFLTYFNYEAQQDKSGLPNDRFSAERPEGSISTLTIQRTEQRDSAMYRCASSLGETYEQYFGPGTRLTVT.

This rearrangement joins TRBV11-1 to TRBJ2-3; TRBD1 matches 7 bases. Germline lookup yields CDR1 SGHAT and CDR2 FQDESV (reference sequence). The ends lost 6 bases at V and 1 base at J; junction bases unmatched: 7. This CDR3 region has 15 residues. CDR3 DNA: TGTGCCAGCAGTCATCGAGGACAGGGCACAGATACGCAGTATTTT. As protein: CASSHRGQGTDTQYF.

V gene TRBV7-8 combines with J gene TRBJ1-1; no clear D. The V gene's germline CDR1 is SGHVS and CDR2 FQNEAQ. The CDR3 is 12 amino acids. V shed 5 bases and J shed 8 bases, with 12 bases lying between them. CDR3 sequence: CASSPPGSEAFF. CDR3 coding DNA: TGTGCCAGCAGCCCGCCGGGGTCCGAAGCTTTCTTT.

This clone was counted once. The chain carries TRBV6-5 and TRBJ1-1, with TRBD1 as a possible D gene (6 bases). The V gene lost 4 bases and the J gene lost 4 bases, with 16 bases spanning the gap. Per germline, CDR1 MNHEY and CDR2 SVGAGI. This CDR3 is built from 15 residues. The DNA for the CDR3 is TGTGCCAGCAGTTCGGCCGAATTAGGGGGCACTGAAGCTTTCTTT. It yields the protein CASSSAELGGTEAFF.

The chain combines TRBV19 with TRBJ2-7; 7 nucleotides line up with TRBD1. This CDR3 comprises 15 residues. Unmatched junction bases numbered 6, after V lost 3 bases and J lost 1 base. Germline V gene data show CDR1 as LNHDA and CDR2 as SQIVND (reference sequence). DNA of the CDR3: TGTGCCAGTAGTATTTCAGGGGGTCCGTCCTACGAGCAGTACTTC. As protein: CASSISGGPSYEQYF.

This chain uses TRBV5-1 with TRBJ1-1; TRBD1 agrees at 8 bases. Germline trimming cut 4 bases from V and 10 bases from J; bases unmatched to any gene: 6. CDR1 is SGHRS, CDR2 YFSETQ, per germline. This CDR3 has 12 amino acids. The CDR3 DNA is TGCGCCAGCAGCATGACAGGGGTAGGAGCTTTCTTT. This translates into CASSMTGVGAFF.

This sequence joins TRBV15 and TRBJ1-5; no firm D call. Germline assignment: CDR1 LNHNV and CDR2 YYDKDF (reference sequence). The CDR3 totals 12 residues. The V end lost 0 bases, the J end lost 7 bases, and 4 bases lay between the germline ends. CDR3 region: CATSRDQQPQHF. The CDR3 coding sequence is TGTGCCACCAGCAGAGATCAACAGCCCCAGCATTTT.

This clone was observed once. The rearrangement uses TRBV28 and TRBJ1-4; 9 positions agree with TRBD1. Trimming removed 7 bases from V and 8 bases from J; junction bases left unmatched: 11. Germline V gene sequence: CDR1 MDHEN, CDR2 SYDVKM. This CDR3 has 15 residues. DNA of the CDR3: TGTGCCAGCACCCCCTCGACAGGGGGTCAAGAAAAACTGTTTTTT. Amino acids: CASTPSTGGQEKLFF.

The chain combines TRBV20-1 with TRBJ2-5, with D unresolved. The J call may be mistaken, given a closer DNA end match to TRBJ2-7. The CDR3 is 11 residues long. Germline V gives CDR1 DFQATT, CDR2 SNEGSKA (reference sequence). The CDR3 region has the DNA TGCAGTGCTCCTAGGTCTAACGAGCAGTACTTC. The encoded protein is CSAPRSNEQYF.

This clone was counted a single time. This sequence joins TRBV4-1 and TRBJ1-2; D unresolved. This CDR3 region has 13 residues. CDR1 MGHRA and CDR2 YSYEKL come from the germline V gene. Trimming left V 0 bases short and J 6 bases short, with 8 bases between. CDR3: CASSQEGSHGYTF. The CDR3 coding sequence is TGCGCCAGCAGCCAAGAAGGGAGCCATGGCTACACCTTC.

The gene calls are TRBV4-1 and TRBJ2-3; the match to TRBD1 covers 9 bases. The V and J ends lost 5 bases and 5 bases, in that order; junction bases with no gene match: 5. In germline, CDR1 is MGHRA, CDR2 YSYEKL. The CDR3 length is 14 residues. The CDR3 region is CASSLGQGEDTQYF. The DNA of the CDR3 is TGCGCCAGCAGCTTGGGACAGGGAGAAGATACGCAGTATTTT.

This chain joins TRBV5-4 and TRBJ1-6; D may be TRBD1 (6 bases). The V gene's germline CDR1 is SGHNT and CDR2 YYREEE (reference sequence). V was shortened by 4 bases and J by 1 base, with 6 bases between the two germline ends. CDR3 length equals 14 residues. CDR3 DNA sequence: TGTGCCAGCAGCAGGGGGTCCTATAATTCACCCCTCCACTTT. Amino acid sequence: CASSRGSYNSPLHF.

The genes are TRBV7-9 and TRBJ2-3; maybe TRBD2 (5 bases). Trimming took off 5 bases at V and 6 bases at J, with 9 bases between the two ends. Germline CDR1 reads SEHNR; CDR2 reads FQNEAQ (reference sequence). This CDR3 spans 12 amino acids. Here the CDR3 DNA reads TGTGCCAGCAGCCCGTCGGGGGATACGCAGTATTTT. Translating it yields CASSPSGDTQYF.